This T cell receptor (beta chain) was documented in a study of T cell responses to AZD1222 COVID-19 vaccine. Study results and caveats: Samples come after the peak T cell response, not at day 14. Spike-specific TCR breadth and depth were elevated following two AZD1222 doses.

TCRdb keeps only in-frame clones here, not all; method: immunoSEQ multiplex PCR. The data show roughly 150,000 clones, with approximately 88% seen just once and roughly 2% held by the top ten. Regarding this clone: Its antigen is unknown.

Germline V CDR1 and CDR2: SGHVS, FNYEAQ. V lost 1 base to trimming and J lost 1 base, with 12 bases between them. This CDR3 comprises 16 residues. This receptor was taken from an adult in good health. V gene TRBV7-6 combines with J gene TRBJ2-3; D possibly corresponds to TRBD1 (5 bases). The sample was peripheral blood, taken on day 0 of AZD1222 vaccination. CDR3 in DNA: TGTGCCAGCAGCTTAGGAGCAGGGAAGGGCACAGATACGCAGTATTTT. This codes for CASSLGAGKGTDTQYF.